The 20 T cell receptor beta chains given below trace back to one sample, sequenced in a study of T-cell reconstitution after alpha-beta-depleted transplantation in children. The TCRbeta library incorporated unique molecular identifiers. TCRdb redid the calling of the PCR reads with MiXCR, one entry per CDR3 protein. The table lists about 980,000 distinct CDR3 sequences, roughly 31% of them singletons. The sequencing used PBMCs, mostly from graft donor cells, collected 360 days after TCRalphabeta/CD19-depleted stem cell transplant. Every receptor here comes from a boy less than two years old who had a stem cell transplant for SCID, so the T cells may come from the graft donor.

V gene TRBV29-1 combines with J gene TRBJ1-1; no definite D call. V was shortened by 1 base and J by 0 bases, with 9 bases between the two germline ends. This CDR3 has 14 amino acids. The V gene's germline CDR1 is SQVTM and CDR2 ANQGSEA. The CDR3: CSVEVYGLNTEAFF. CDR3 DNA sequence: TGCAGCGTTGAAGTGTACGGCTTGAACACTGAAGCTTTCTTT.

CDR3: CASSFAGGAEQYF. In DNA form, the CDR3 reads TGTGCCAGCAGCTTCGCAGGGGGCGCGGAGCAGTACTTC. The chain has TRBV7-9 and TRBJ2-7, with TRBD1 matching over 8 bases. The CDR3 is made up of 13 amino acids. The germline gives CDR1 SEHNR, CDR2 FQNEAQ (reference sequence). V shed 3 bases, J shed 7 bases, and the junction held 5 bases outside the gene matches.

This chain connects TRBV6-4 to TRBJ2-4; a weak D match, TRBD2 (5 bases). V was trimmed by 6 bases and J by 6 bases, leaving 15 bases between them. Germline-derived CDR1 and CDR2 are MRHNA and SNTAGT. CDR3 length: 14 amino acids. CDR3: CASRGSGRINIQYF. CDR3 coding DNA: TGTGCCAGCAGGGGGAGCGGCAGGATAAACATTCAGTACTTC.

The chain couples TRBV5-6 to TRBJ2-2; TRBD2 matches at 10 bases. Germline-derived CDR1 and CDR2 are SGHDT and YYEEEE. The length of the CDR3 is 15 residues. V lost 4 bases and J lost 4; bases outside the gene matches: 4. The CDR3: CASSLGLAFTGELFF. The CDR3, as DNA: TGTGCCAGCAGCCTGGGACTAGCGTTCACCGGGGAGCTGTTTTTT.

This chain uses TRBV28 with TRBJ2-1; D possibly uses TRBD1 or TRBD2 (7 bases each). V dropped 2 bases and J dropped 4 bases, with 12 bases sitting between them. The CDR3 runs 15 residues. Per the germline V gene, CDR1 is MDHEN and CDR2 is SYDVKM. The CDR3 reads CASSLRAGQYNEQFF. In nucleotides, the CDR3 is TGTGCCAGCAGTTTACGAGCGGGACAGTACAATGAGCAGTTCTTC. The variable domain in full, completed from reference TRBV28 and TRBJ2-1, reads DVKVTQSSRYLVKRTGEKVFLECVQDMDHENMFWYRQDPGLGLRLIYFSYDVKMKEKGDIPEGYSVSREKKERFSLILESASTNQTSMYLCASSLRAGQYNEQFFGPGTRLTVL.

This clonotype was counted between two and nine times. The V call is TRBV5-1, the J call TRBJ2-1; a weak D match, TRBD2 (7 bases). V lost 3 bases to trimming and J lost 11 bases, with 21 bases between them. This CDR3 spans 15 amino acids. Germline V gene sequence: CDR1 SGHRS, CDR2 YFSETQ. CDR3 in amino acids: CASSSTGRGGDKQFF. CDR3 DNA sequence: TGCGCCAGCAGCTCTACAGGGAGGGGAGGCGATAAGCAGTTCTTC.

This clonotype was seen more than once but under ten times. This chain links TRBV5-1 with TRBJ1-2; 8 bases match TRBD1. The V segment lost 7 bases and the J segment 3 bases; nucleotides outside the gene matches: 8. Germline V gene sequence: CDR1 SGHRS, CDR2 YFSETQ. The CDR3 extends over 14 amino acids. The CDR3 is CASGRTGFDYGYTF. The CDR3 nucleotides are TGCGCCAGCGGTAGGACAGGGTTTGACTATGGCTACACCTTC.

In its sample, this clonotype was seen a few times. This chain uses TRBV7-9 with TRBJ1-1, with a weak D call TRBD1 (6 bases). V lost 5 bases and J lost 4, with 17 bases in between. CDR1 is SEHNR and CDR2 is FQNEAQ in the germline V gene (reference sequence). The CDR3 is 15 residues long. CDR3 residues: CASSRGGQGGTEAFF. CDR3 DNA: TGTGCCAGCAGCCGAGGGGGGCAGGGAGGCACTGAAGCTTTCTTT.

V usage is TRBV7-2 and J usage is TRBJ1-2; TRBD1 might be the D (6 bases). Between the trimmed V and J ends, which lost 2 bases and 7 bases, there was a span of 20 bases. This CDR3 is 16 amino acids long. Germline values: CDR1 SGHTA, CDR2 FQGNSA. Here the CDR3 DNA reads TGTGCCAGCAGCTTATCATGGACAGAGGTCTCGTTTGGCTACACCTTC. This sequence encodes CASSLSWTEVSFGYTF.

Comments on this clonotype: Here the CDR3 omits its conserved ending phenylalanine or tryptophan, so a read error is the likely source. V is TRBV6-5 and J is TRBJ2-1; D is possibly TRBD2 (6 bases). Germline V lookup: CDR1 MNHEY, CDR2 SVGAGI. V shed 2 bases and J shed 6 bases, with 11 bases lying between them. The CDR3 contains 14 residues. This chain's CDR3 is CASSYGGTGNEQFY. CDR3 bases: TGTGCCAGCAGTTACGGAGGGACTGGCAATGAGCAGTTCTAC.

The chain combines TRBV23-1 with TRBJ2-3, with D perhaps matching TRBD1 (8 bases). TRBV23-1 is marked as an open reading frame, function uncertain. This CDR3 is 16 amino acids long. V gave up 2 bases and J gave up 1 base, with 13 bases separating them. The CDR3 DNA sequence: TGCGCCAGCAGTCAAAGAGCGGGACAGGGCACAGATACGCAGTATTTT. Translating gives CASSQRAGQGTDTQYF.

The chain couples TRBV20-1 to TRBJ1-4; D is ambiguous. V was pared by 6 bases and J by 7 bases, with 15 bases between. This CDR3 is 13 amino acids long. Germline-derived CDR1 and CDR2 are DFQATT and SNEGSKA (reference sequence). CDR3 nucleotides: TGCAGTGCCCGCCCGACCGACCTTGAAAAACTGTTTTTT. This codes for CSARPTDLEKLFF.

The J gene is TRBJ2-1, the V gene TRBV12-3 or TRBV12-4; 8 positions agree with TRBD2. Trimming cost V 4 bases and J 8 bases; bases outside gene matches: 10. This CDR3 is 15 amino acids long. The CDR3 sequence: CASSWEQRGIHEQFF. The CDR3 nucleotides are TGTGCCAGCAGTTGGGAACAGCGGGGGATACATGAGCAGTTCTTC.

The CDR3 reads CSARERNEQFF. CDR3 sequence (DNA): TGCAGTGCTAGGGAGCGTAATGAGCAGTTCTTC. This chain uses TRBV20-1 with TRBJ2-1; D is undetermined. Trimming removed 3 bases at V and 7 bases at J, with 7 bases between. There are 11 residues in the CDR3. From germline, CDR1 is DFQATT and CDR2 SNEGSKA (reference sequence).

J is TRBJ1-1 and V is TRBV7-3, with D tentatively TRBD1 (5 bases). Looked up from germline, CDR1 is SGHTA and CDR2 is FQGTGA. Trimming left V 2 bases short and J 0 bases short, with 10 bases between. The CDR3 runs 15 residues. This chain's CDR3 is CASSLYGHMNTEAFF. The CDR3 DNA sequence: TGTGCCAGCAGCTTATATGGACACATGAACACTGAAGCTTTCTTT.

This chain links TRBV12-3 or TRBV12-4 with TRBJ2-7; possibly TRBD1 or TRBD2 for D (7 bases each). The CDR3 loop spans 14 amino acids. V lost 5 bases and J lost 4, with 15 bases in between. CDR3 residues: CASSKAGQQYEQYF. The DNA for the CDR3 is TGTGCCAGCAGTAAAGCGGGACAGCAATACGAGCAGTACTTC.

V gene TRBV4-3 combines with J gene TRBJ2-7; no reliable D call. The germline V and J ends were trimmed by 0 bases and 4 bases, with 7 bases remaining between them. Germline loops: CDR1 LGHNA, CDR2 YSLEER. CDR3 length: 13 amino acids. In nucleotides, the CDR3 is TGCGCCAGCAGCCAAGATATGGGATACGAGCAGTACTTC. Translating it yields CASSQDMGYEQYF.

This clonotype was counted a few times. The genes are TRBV6-6 and TRBJ1-3, with D unresolved. The CDR3 runs 13 residues. Germline V gives CDR1 MNHNY, CDR2 SVGAGI (reference sequence). V was shortened by 5 bases and J by 3 bases, with 8 bases between the two germline ends. CDR3 nucleotide sequence: TGTGCCAGCAGTCCAAGGGTTGGAAACACCATATATTTT. This encodes CASSPRVGNTIYF.

This chain links TRBV27 with TRBJ2-5; 12 bases are a match to TRBD2. The V and J ends lost 1 base and 4 bases, in that order; junction bases with no gene match: 10. The CDR3 length is 18 residues. The germline V gene has CDR1 MNHEY and CDR2 SMNVEV (reference sequence). The CDR3 DNA reads as TGTGCCAGCAGTTTATTGAGTCGCCCGGGACTAGCGGGAGAGACCCAGTACTTC. This encodes CASSLLSRPGLAGETQYF.

The V call is TRBV12-3 or TRBV12-4, the J call TRBJ2-7; D unresolved. Between the trimmed V and J ends, which lost 3 bases and 2 bases, there was a span of 11 bases. The CDR3 spans 14 residues. The CDR3 reads CASSFGIGPYEQYF. CDR3 DNA sequence: TGTGCCAGCAGTTTTGGGATAGGTCCCTACGAGCAGTACTTC.